The next 13 T cell receptor beta chains were all read from a single sample in a study of lymphopenia after photon versus proton radiotherapy. Repertoires were generated with immunoSEQ multiplex PCR, while TCRdb's copy carries only in-frame clones and drops some. Of 160,000 or so clones in the sample, 70% to 90% were seen once. This specimen consisted of peripheral blood, obtained from a patient treated with photon-based radiotherapy. All receptors come from a man aged 45-65 years with gastric cancer.

V and J are TRBV5-6 and TRBJ2-1; D remains unclear. This CDR3 contains 12 residues. Germline loops: CDR1 SGHDT, CDR2 YYEEEE. Trimming left V 3 bases short and J 12 bases short, with 13 bases between. CDR3 protein: CASSSRTGGQFF. CDR3 coding DNA: TGTGCCAGCAGCTCCCGGACCGGCGGGCAGTTCTTC.

The chain uses TRBV19 and TRBJ1-5; 7 bases align to TRBD1. Unmatched junction bases numbered 9, after V lost 5 bases and J lost 2 bases. The CDR3 loop spans 16 amino acids. Per the germline V gene, CDR1 is LNHDA and CDR2 is SQIVND (reference sequence). This chain's CDR3 is CASSGRTGIRNQPQHF. As DNA, the CDR3 is TGTGCCAGTAGTGGAAGGACAGGTATTCGCAATCAGCCCCAGCATTTT.

The chain recombines TRBV6-5 with TRBJ1-3; D remains ambiguous. Trimming left V 6 bases short and J 8 bases short, with 14 bases between. There are 13 residues in the CDR3. Germline V CDR1 and CDR2: MNHEY, SVGAGI. CDR3 in amino acids: CASRNGVGDTIYF. The CDR3 DNA follows: TGTGCCAGCAGAAACGGGGTTGGGGACACCATATATTTT.

This chain links TRBV6-1 with TRBJ1-5; D uncertain. Trimming removed 7 bases from V and 5 bases from J, with 12 bases in between. Germline V gene lookup returns CDR1 MNHNS and CDR2 SASEGT. This CDR3 comprises 13 residues. The CDR3 bases are TGTGCCAGCACGAGGGAGAAGGATCAGCCCCAGCATTTT. It translates to CASTREKDQPQHF.

V is TRBV5-1 and J is TRBJ1-1, with D possibly matching TRBD1 (5 bases). Germline CDR1 reads SGHRS; CDR2 reads YFSETQ. This CDR3 is 14 amino acids long. V was trimmed by 4 bases and J by 0 bases, leaving 10 bases between them. CDR3 nucleotide sequence: TGCGCCAGCAGCCGGGGGGAGATGAACACTGAAGCTTTCTTT. It is translated as CASSRGEMNTEAFF.

V is TRBV6-5 and J is TRBJ2-7; 13 bases map to TRBD2. Germline V gene lookup returns CDR1 MNHEY and CDR2 SVGAGI. Trimming at V came to 7 bases and at J to 4 bases, leaving 4 bases not matched to a gene. CDR3 length: 14 amino acids. The DNA for the CDR3 is TGTGCCAGCAAAGGACTAGCGGGAGAGTACGAGCAGTACTTC. Protein sequence: CASKGLAGEYEQYF.

This chain joins TRBV28 and TRBJ2-2; D uncertain. CDR1 is MDHEN and CDR2 is SYDVKM in the germline V gene. This CDR3 is built from 15 residues. V lost 7 bases and J 0 bases, leaving 12 bases between the germline ends. The CDR3 here is CASISSRANTGELFF. The CDR3 bases are TGTGCCAGCATCTCTAGTCGAGCGAACACCGGGGAGCTGTTTTTT.

The J gene is TRBJ1-2, the V gene TRBV9; no clear D gene. The CDR3 is made up of 10 amino acids. Looked up from germline, CDR1 is SGDLS and CDR2 is YYNGEE. V lost 4 bases to trimming and J lost 2 bases, with 0 bases between them. The CDR3 DNA follows: TGTGCCAGCAGCAACTATGGCTACACCTTC. Translating it yields CASSNYGYTF.

The rearrangement joins TRBV27 to TRBJ2-7, with D tentatively TRBD2 (5 bases). The CDR3 consists of 15 residues. Germline CDR1 and CDR2: MNHEY and SMNVEV (reference sequence). Between the trimmed V and J ends, which lost 7 bases and 12 bases, there was a span of 28 bases. The CDR3 coding sequence is TGTGCCAGCACAACCTGGGATGGACGTAGCGCCGAATGGTACTTC. It specifies CASTTWDGRSAEWYF.

V gene TRBV5-4 combines with J gene TRBJ2-7; the match to TRBD2 covers 10 bases. The CDR3 is 15 residues long. Germline V gene sequence: CDR1 SGHNT, CDR2 YYREEE (reference sequence). J was trimmed by 9 bases and V by 1 base; bases with no gene match: 10. CDR3 DNA sequence: TGTGCCAGCAGCTTGACGTCTAGCGGGAGTTTAGGGCAGTACTTC. Translating gives CASSLTSSGSLGQYF.

The V call is TRBV7-9, the J call TRBJ1-5; 8 bases agree with TRBD1. This CDR3 region has 15 residues. Germline CDR1 is SEHNR and CDR2 is FQNEAQ (reference sequence). V lost 5 bases, J lost 3 bases, and 6 bases stayed unmatched. In nucleotides, the CDR3 is TGTGCCAGCAGCGGGATGACAGGGGTCAATCAGCCCCAGCATTTT. It codes for CASSGMTGVNQPQHF.

The V gene is TRBV7-2, the J gene TRBJ2-7, with D uncertain. This CDR3 is built from 13 residues. Germline V gene data show CDR1 as SGHTA and CDR2 as FQGNSA. Trimming took 0 bases from V and 6 from J, leaving 9 bases between them. CDR3: CASSLALPGEQYF. The CDR3 DNA sequence: TGTGCCAGCAGCTTAGCCCTTCCGGGCGAGCAGTACTTC.

This chain connects TRBV6-5 to TRBJ1-5; D possibly corresponds to TRBD1 (5 bases). Trimming cost V 7 bases and J 2 bases, with 15 bases left between them. Germline V gene sequence: CDR1 MNHEY, CDR2 SVGAGI. This CDR3 has 15 residues. Here the CDR3 DNA reads TGTGCCAGCACTCCCACAGGCGGCCGCAATCAGCCCCAGCATTTT. Protein product: CASTPTGGRNQPQHF.